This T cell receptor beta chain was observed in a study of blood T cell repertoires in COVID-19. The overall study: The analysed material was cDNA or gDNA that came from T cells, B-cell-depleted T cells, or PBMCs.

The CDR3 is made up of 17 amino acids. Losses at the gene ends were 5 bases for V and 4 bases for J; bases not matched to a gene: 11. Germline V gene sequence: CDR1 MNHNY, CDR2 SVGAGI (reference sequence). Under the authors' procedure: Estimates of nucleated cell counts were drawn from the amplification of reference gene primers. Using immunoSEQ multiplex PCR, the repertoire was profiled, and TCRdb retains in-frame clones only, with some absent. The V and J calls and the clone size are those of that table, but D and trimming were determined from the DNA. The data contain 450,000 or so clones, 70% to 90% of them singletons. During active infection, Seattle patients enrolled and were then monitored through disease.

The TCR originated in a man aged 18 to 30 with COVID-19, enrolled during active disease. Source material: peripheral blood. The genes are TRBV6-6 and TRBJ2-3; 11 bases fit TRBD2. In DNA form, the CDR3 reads TGTGCCAGCAGTCGCAGAGAACTAGCGGGAGTCGCAGATACGCAGTATTTT. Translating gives CASSRRELAGVADTQYF.